Listed below are T cell receptor beta chains from one sample, sequenced in a study of cytomegalovirus exposure and HLA in healthy donors. Assay: immunoSEQ multiplex PCR; the TCRdb copy retains only in-frame clones and omits some. The table shows approximately 90,000 clones, with around 93% occurring only once. Sequenced sample: PBMCs. These receptors were taken from a woman aged 25 to 45 in good health and CMV-seropositive. CDR3s include the opening cysteine and the closing phenylalanine or tryptophan. The D gene is left open where the match is weak. Rows may omit the clone size; those that give it use once, few, many or a size class.

J | size | D | V | DNA | CDR3
TRBJ2-1 | NA | TRBD2 | TRBV7-3 | TGTGCCAGCAGCACCGATGGACGGACTAGCGGTTACAATGAGCAGTTCTTC | CASSTDGRTSGYNEQFF
TRBJ1-2 | NA | NA | TRBV4-1 | TGCGCCAGCAGCCCTATATCTAGGTATGGCTACACCTTC | CASSPISRYGYTF
TRBJ2-3 | NA | NA | TRBV23-1 | TGCAACCTACGGGAGCTTGAGGGAGATACGCAGTATTTT | CNLRELEGDTQYF
TRBJ2-5 | NA | NA | TRBV5-6 | TGTGCCAGCAGCTTGGATTTTTTAGGACTCACGAGTGAGACCCAGTACTTC | CASSLDFLGLTSETQYF
TRBJ1-5 | NA | TRBD1 | TRBV19 | TGTGCCAGTAGGAAAACAGGGGGGGCTAGCAATCAGCCCCAGCATTTT | CASRKTGGASNQPQHF
TRBJ2-2 | NA | NA | TRBV11-2 | TGTGCCAGCAGCTTAAGGAAGTGGGGCTCGATCGGGGAGCTGTTTTTT | CASSLRKWGSIGELFF
TRBJ2-1 | NA | TRBD1 | TRBV9 | TGTGCCAGCAGCGTAGGGACAGGGGGACATGAGCAGTTCTTC | CASSVGTGGHEQFF
TRBJ2-7 | NA | TRBD1 | TRBV6-5 | TGTGCCAGCAGCCAAGGGACAGCCTACGAGCAGTACTTC | CASSQGTAYEQYF
TRBJ2-5 | NA | TRBD2 | TRBV5-1 | TGCGCCAGCAGCTTAACGGGGGAGGGGGAGACCCAGTACTTC | CASSLTGEGETQYF
TRBJ2-1 | once | TRBD2 | TRBV5-4 | TGTGCCAGCAGCTTACCTAGCGGGAGGTCGTACAATGAGCAGTTCTTC | CASSLPSGRSYNEQFF
TRBJ2-5 | NA | TRBD2 | TRBV29-1 | TGCAGCGTCGGACCAAGACCGGGACTAGCGGGAACGTACCAAGAGACCCAGTACTTC | CSVGPRPGLAGTYQETQYF
TRBJ2-4 | NA | TRBD1 | TRBV2 | TGTGCCAGCCGCACGGACAGGTCTCCAATAGCCAAAAACATTCAGTACTTC | CASRTDRSPIAKNIQYF
TRBJ2-1 | few | NA | TRBV28 | TGTGCCAGCGGCAGGGCCCCTGCTGGGCCGTTCTTC | CASGRAPAGPFF
TRBJ2-5 | NA | NA | TRBV20-1 | TGCCGGGGAGCGGAAGAAGAGACCCAGTACTTC | CRGAEEETQYF
TRBJ2-7 | NA | TRBD1 | TRBV18 | TGTGCCAGCTCACCCGGGACAGGGGGCATCTACGAGCAGTACTTC | CASSPGTGGIYEQYF
TRBJ2-3 | NA | TRBD2 | TRBV11-2 | TGTGCCAGCAGCTCTATCCTAGCGGGAGGATATACGCAGTATTTT | CASSSILAGGYTQYF
TRBJ2-7 | NA | NA | TRBV28 | TGTGCCAGCAGTCTCCCTGGTCAGTACGAGCAGTACTTC | CASSLPGQYEQYF
TRBJ2-1 | NA | NA | TRBV28 | TGTGCCAGCAGTCTAAAGACTAGCTCCTACAATGAGCAGTTCTTC | CASSLKTSSYNEQFF
TRBJ1-3 | NA | TRBD1 | TRBV30 | TGTGCCAGGAGTATACAGGGGGCGCGTGGAAACACCATATATTTT | CARSIQGARGNTIYF
TRBJ1-2 | NA | TRBD1 | TRBV4-1 | TGCGCCAGCAGCCAAGATACCGGACAGGCTAACTATGGCTACACCTTC | CASSQDTGQANYGYTF
TRBJ2-7 | once | TRBD2 | TRBV2 | TGTGCCAGCAGCACGACCCCGGGACTAGCCACATACGAGCAGTACTTC | CASSTTPGLATYEQYF
TRBJ2-3 | NA | NA | TRBV7-8 | TGTGCCAGCAGCGTTGGGAGGCTGGGGACAGATACGCAGTATTTT | CASSVGRLGTDTQYF
TRBJ2-7 | NA | TRBD2 | TRBV6-6 | TGTGCCAGCAGTGACGGGACTAGCGGGAGCAACGAGCAGTACTTC | CASSDGTSGSNEQYF
TRBJ2-1 | NA | TRBD1 | TRBV6-5 | TGTGCCAGCAGTCTGAGACAGGGAAAAATCATGGGGCAGTTCTTC | CASSLRQGKIMGQFF
TRBJ1-3 | NA | NA | TRBV27 | TGTGCCAGCAGCCGGACAGCTGGAAACACCATATATTTT | CASSRTAGNTIYF
TRBJ1-1 | NA | NA | TRBV20-1 | TGCAGTGCTAGTTCAGGAAAAGCTTTCTTT | CSASSGKAFF
TRBJ2-7 | NA | TRBD1 | TRBV15 | TGTGCCACCAGCAGGTACAGGGGAATAAGCTCCTACGAGCAGTACTTC | CATSRYRGISSYEQYF
TRBJ2-1 | NA | TRBD1 | TRBV5-4 | TGTGCCAGCAAGGACAGGGCCAATGAGCAGTTCTTC | CASKDRANEQFF
TRBJ2-1 | NA | NA | TRBV5-4 | TGTGCCAGCAGCTTGACAGGGGAGCAGTTCTTC | CASSLTGEQFF
TRBJ1-2 | NA | TRBD1 | TRBV11-2 | TGTGCCAGCAGCCCAGAGCTGGGGACAGGATCACTAGGTGGCTACACCTTC | CASSPELGTGSLGGYTF
TRBJ2-2 | NA | NA | TRBV30 | TGTGCCTGGAGTAGCGGTTCGGGCACCGGGGAGCTGTTTTTT | CAWSSGSGTGELFF
TRBJ2-2 | NA | NA | TRBV6-4 | TGTGCCAGCAGCCCACAGGTATCCGGGGAGCTGTTTTTT | CASSPQVSGELFF
TRBJ2-5 | NA | NA | TRBV7-8 | TGTGCCAGCAGCTTTTCCAGATTTATGGGGGGGCGCGTTCAAGAGACCCAGTACTTC | CASSFSRFMGGRVQETQYF
TRBJ2-7 | NA | TRBD2 | TRBV28 | TGTGCCACCCTCGGGGCTAGCGGGAGAGAGCAGTACTTC | CATLGASGREQYF
TRBJ2-1 | NA | NA | TRBV28 | TGTGCCAGCAAAGGGAGAATCTATGAGCAGTTCTTC | CASKGRIYEQFF
TRBJ2-7 | once | TRBD2 | TRBV28 | TGTGCCAGCAGAGGAGCGGGAGTATACGAGCAGTACTTC | CASRGAGVYEQYF
TRBJ2-3 | NA | NA | TRBV28 | TGTGCCAGCAGTTTATTTTTCCCACAGGGTATTAACACAGATACGCAGTATTTT | CASSLFFPQGINTDTQYF
TRBJ1-1 | NA | TRBD1 | TRBV5-4 | TGTGCCAGCAGCACGGGACAGGGCGCGAACACTGAAGCTTTCTTT | CASSTGQGANTEAFF
TRBJ2-1 | NA | TRBD1 | TRBV5-6 | TGTGCCAGCAGCTTAGGGGGCTTGGCGTACAATGAGCAGTTCTTC | CASSLGGLAYNEQFF
TRBJ2-1 | NA | NA | TRBV19 | TGTGCCACTCAAGGGGACTGGTCTTCCTACAATGAGCAGTTCTTC | CATQGDWSSYNEQFF
TRBJ2-4 | NA | NA | TRBV28 | TGTGCCAGCAGCTCGCCGGGACAACTTGTAGCCAAAAACATTCAGTACTTC | CASSSPGQLVAKNIQYF
TRBJ1-1 | NA | TRBD1 | TRBV6-1 | TGTGCCAGCGACAGGGGGCTTACAATGAACACTGAAGCTTTCTTT | CASDRGLTMNTEAFF
TRBJ2-3 | NA | TRBD2 | TRBV19 | TGTGCCAGTAGTCTCACTAGCGGGAGTCCAGATACGCAGTATTTT | CASSLTSGSPDTQYF
TRBJ2-5 | few | NA | TRBV2 | TGTGCCAGCAGTGAAGCGCTTCAAGGAGGCCCGTTGACCCAGTACTTC | CASSEALQGGPLTQYF
TRBJ2-7 | NA | TRBD2 | TRBV27 | TGTGCCAGCAGTTGGACTAGCGGGAGGGCCTACGAGCAGTACTTC | CASSWTSGRAYEQYF
TRBJ2-7 | NA | TRBD2 | TRBV7-2 | TGTGCCAGCAGCTTTGGGGGGGTCAACGAGCAGTACTTC | CASSFGGVNEQYF
TRBJ1-5 | NA | NA | TRBV28 | TGTGCCAGCAGTTTAATGGGGGGAGCTCAGCCCCAGCATTTT | CASSLMGGAQPQHF
TRBJ2-5 | NA | NA | TRBV10-2 | TGCGCCAGCAGTGGGGCGGGGTACCAAGAGACCCAGTACTTC | CASSGAGYQETQYF
TRBJ2-1 | NA | TRBD2 | TRBV5-1 | TGCGCCAGCAGCTTGGAGCGGGAGGCCCATTTTGAGCAGTTCTTC | CASSLEREAHFEQFF
TRBJ2-7 | NA | NA | TRBV28 | TGTGCCAGCAGTTCCGGGACACGAGGAGCGCGGGAGCAGTACTTC | CASSSGTRGAREQYF
TRBJ1-2 | NA | NA | TRBV9 | TGTGCCAGCAGCGTAGAGCCAGGAGGGGTCTCCTATGGCTACACCTTC | CASSVEPGGVSYGYTF